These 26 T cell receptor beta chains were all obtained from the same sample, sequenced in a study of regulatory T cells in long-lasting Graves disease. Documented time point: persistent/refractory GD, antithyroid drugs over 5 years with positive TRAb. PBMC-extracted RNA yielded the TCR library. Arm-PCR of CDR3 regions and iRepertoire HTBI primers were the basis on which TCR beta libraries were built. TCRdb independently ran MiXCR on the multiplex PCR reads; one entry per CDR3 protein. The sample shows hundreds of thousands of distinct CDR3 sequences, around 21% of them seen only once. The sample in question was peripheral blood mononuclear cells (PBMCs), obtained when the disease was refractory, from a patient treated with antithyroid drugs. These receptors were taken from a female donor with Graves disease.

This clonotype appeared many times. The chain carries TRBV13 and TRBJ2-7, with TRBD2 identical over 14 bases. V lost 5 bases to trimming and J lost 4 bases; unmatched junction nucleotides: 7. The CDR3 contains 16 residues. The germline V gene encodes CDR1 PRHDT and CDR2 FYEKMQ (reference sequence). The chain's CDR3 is CASSPGTSGSAYEQYF. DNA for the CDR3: TGTGCCAGCAGCCCCGGGACTAGCGGGAGTGCGTACGAGCAGTACTTC.

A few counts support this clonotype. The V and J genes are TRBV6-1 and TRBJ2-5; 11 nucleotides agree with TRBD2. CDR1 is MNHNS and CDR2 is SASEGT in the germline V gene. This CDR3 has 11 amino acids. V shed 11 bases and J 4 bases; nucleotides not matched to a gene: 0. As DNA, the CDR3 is TGTGCCGGGACTAGCGGAGAGACCCAGTACTTC. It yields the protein CAGTSGETQYF.

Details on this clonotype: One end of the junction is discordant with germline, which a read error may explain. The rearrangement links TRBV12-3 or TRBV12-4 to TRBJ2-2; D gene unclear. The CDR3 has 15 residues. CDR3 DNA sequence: TGCGCCAGCAGTCCGCAGGCAGCCTACACCGGGGAGCTGTTTTTT. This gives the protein CASSPQAAYTGELFF.

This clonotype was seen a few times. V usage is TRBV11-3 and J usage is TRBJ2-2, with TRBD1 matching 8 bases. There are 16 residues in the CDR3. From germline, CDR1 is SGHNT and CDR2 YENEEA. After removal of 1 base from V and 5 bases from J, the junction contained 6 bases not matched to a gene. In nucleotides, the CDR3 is TGTGCCAGCAGCTTAGCAGGGGGCGCCGGGACCGGGGAGCTGTTTTTT. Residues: CASSLAGGAGTGELFF.

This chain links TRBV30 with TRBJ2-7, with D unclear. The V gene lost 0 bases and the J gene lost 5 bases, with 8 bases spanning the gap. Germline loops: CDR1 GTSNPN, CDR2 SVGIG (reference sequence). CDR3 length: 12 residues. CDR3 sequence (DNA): TGTGCCTGGAGTGTATTATTGAACGAGCAGTACTTC. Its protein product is CAWSVLLNEQYF.

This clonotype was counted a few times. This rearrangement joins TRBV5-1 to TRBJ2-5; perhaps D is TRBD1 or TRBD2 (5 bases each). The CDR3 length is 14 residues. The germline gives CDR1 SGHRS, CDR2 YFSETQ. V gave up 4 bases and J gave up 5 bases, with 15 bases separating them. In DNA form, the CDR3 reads TGCGCCAGCAGCCTGGGGGAGAGGGTGGAGACCCAGTACTTC. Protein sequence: CASSLGERVETQYF.

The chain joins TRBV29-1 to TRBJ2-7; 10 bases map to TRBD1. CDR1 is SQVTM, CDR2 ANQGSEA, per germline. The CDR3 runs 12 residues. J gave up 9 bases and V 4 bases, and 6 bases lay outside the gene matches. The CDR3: CSVGDRGIGQYF. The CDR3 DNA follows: TGCAGCGTTGGGGACAGGGGTATCGGGCAGTACTTC.

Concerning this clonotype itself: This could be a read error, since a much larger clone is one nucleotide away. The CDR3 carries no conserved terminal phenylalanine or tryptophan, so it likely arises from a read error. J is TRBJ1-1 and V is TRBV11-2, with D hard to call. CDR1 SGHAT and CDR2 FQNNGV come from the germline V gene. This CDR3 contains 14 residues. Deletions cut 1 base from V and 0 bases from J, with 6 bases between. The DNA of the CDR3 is TGTGCCAGCAGCTTAGCTCTCATGAACACTGAAGCTTTCTCT. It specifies CASSLALMNTEAFS.

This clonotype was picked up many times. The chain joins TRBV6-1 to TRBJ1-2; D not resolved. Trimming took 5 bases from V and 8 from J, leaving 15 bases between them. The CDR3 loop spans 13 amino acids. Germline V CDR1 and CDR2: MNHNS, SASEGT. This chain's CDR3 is CASSPRIGLGYTF. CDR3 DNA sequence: TGTGCCAGCAGTCCCCGTATAGGGCTGGGCTACACCTTC.

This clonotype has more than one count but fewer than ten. The CDR3 sequence is CASSSGMYQETQYF. Written as DNA, the CDR3 is TGTGCCAGCAGTTCCGGAATGTACCAAGAGACCCAGTACTTC. The V and J genes are TRBV27 and TRBJ2-5, with D unresolved. Per germline, CDR1 MNHEY and CDR2 SMNVEV (reference sequence). V shed 4 bases and J shed 0 bases, with 9 bases lying between them. This CDR3 has 14 amino acids.

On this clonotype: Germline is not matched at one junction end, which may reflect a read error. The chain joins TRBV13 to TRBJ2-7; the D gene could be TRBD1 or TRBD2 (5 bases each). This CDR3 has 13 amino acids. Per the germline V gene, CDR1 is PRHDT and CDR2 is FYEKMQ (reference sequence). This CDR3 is CASSLGPAYEQHF. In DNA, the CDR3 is TGTGCCAGCAGCTTGGGACCCGCCTACGAGCAGCACTTC.

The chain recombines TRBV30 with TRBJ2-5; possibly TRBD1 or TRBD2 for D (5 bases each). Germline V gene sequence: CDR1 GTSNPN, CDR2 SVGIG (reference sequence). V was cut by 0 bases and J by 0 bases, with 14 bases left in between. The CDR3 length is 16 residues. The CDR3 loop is CAWSVRDPWYQETQYF. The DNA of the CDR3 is TGTGCCTGGAGTGTACGGGACCCCTGGTACCAAGAGACCCAGTACTTC.

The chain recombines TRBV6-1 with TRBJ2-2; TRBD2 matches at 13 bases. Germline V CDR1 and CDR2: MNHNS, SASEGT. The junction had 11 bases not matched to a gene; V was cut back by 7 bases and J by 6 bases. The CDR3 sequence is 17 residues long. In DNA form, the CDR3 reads TGTGCCAGCATTTTAGGACTAGCGGGAGTGAAAGCCGGGGAGCTGTTTTTT. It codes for CASILGLAGVKAGELFF.

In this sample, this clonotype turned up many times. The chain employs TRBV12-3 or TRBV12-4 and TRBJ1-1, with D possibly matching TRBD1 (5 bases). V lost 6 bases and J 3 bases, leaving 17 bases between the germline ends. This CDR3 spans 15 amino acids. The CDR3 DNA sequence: TGTGCCAGCAGGGGACTCACAGGCGACTACACTGAAGCTTTCTTT. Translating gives CASRGLTGDYTEAFF.

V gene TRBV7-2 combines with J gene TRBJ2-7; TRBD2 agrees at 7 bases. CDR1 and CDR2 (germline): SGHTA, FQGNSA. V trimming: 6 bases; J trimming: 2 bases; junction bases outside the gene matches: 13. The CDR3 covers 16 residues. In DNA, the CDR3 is TGTGCCAGCAGTCGCCGTCTAGCGGAGTTACCCTACGAGCAGTACTTC. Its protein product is CASSRRLAELPYEQYF.

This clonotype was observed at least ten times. The CDR3 DNA reads TGTGCCAGCAGAGAACCGGGACTAGGAGACTACGAGCAGTACTTC. Amino acid sequence: CASREPGLGDYEQYF. The chain is built from TRBV2 and TRBJ2-7; 8 nucleotides match TRBD2. With V trimmed by 6 bases and J by 3 bases, 10 bases remained unmatched. CDR1 is SNHLY and CDR2 is FYNNEI in the germline V gene. This CDR3 contains 15 residues.

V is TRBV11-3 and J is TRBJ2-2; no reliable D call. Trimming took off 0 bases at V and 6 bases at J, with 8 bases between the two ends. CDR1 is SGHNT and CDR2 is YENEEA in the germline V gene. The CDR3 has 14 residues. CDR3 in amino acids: CASSLDGVSGELFF. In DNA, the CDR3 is TGTGCCAGCAGCTTAGATGGGGTCTCCGGGGAGCTGTTTTTT.

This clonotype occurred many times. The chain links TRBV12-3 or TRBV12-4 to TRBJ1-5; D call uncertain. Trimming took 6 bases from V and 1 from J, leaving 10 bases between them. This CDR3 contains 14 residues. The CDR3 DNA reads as TGTGCCAGCAGCCCGACCGGGAGCAATCAGCCCCAGCATTTT. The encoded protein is CASSPTGSNQPQHF.

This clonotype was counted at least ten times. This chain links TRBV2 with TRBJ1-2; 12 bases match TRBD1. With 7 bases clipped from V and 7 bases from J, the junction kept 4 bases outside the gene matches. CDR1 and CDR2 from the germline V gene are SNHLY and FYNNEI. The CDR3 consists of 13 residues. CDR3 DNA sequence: TGTGCCAGCAAGGGACAGGGGGCGCCTGGCTACACCTTC. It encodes CASKGQGAPGYTF.

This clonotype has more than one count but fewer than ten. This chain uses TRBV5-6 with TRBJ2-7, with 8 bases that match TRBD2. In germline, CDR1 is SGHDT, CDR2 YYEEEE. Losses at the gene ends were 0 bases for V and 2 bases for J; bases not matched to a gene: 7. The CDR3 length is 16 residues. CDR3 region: CASSLEGGLAAYEQYF. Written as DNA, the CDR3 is TGTGCCAGCAGCTTGGAGGGAGGACTAGCAGCCTACGAGCAGTACTTC.

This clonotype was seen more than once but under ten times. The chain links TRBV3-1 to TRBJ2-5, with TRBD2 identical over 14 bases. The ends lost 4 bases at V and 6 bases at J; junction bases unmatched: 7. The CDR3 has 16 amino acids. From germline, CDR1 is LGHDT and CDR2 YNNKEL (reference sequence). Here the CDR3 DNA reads TGTGCCAGCAGCCCTGGGACTAGCGGGAGAGGGAAGACCCAGTACTTC. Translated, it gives CASSPGTSGRGKTQYF.

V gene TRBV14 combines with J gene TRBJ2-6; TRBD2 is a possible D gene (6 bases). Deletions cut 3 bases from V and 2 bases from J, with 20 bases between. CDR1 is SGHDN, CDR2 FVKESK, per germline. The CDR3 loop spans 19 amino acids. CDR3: CASSHPREAPGPGANVLTF. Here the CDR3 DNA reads TGTGCCAGCAGCCACCCCAGGGAGGCCCCGGGGCCTGGGGCCAACGTCCTGACTTTC.

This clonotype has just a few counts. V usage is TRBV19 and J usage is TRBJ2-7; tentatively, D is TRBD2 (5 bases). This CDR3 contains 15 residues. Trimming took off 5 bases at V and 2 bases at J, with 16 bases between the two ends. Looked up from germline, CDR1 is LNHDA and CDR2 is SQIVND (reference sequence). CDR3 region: CASSPQIDGTYEQYF. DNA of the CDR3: TGTGCCAGTAGTCCCCAAATAGACGGGACCTACGAGCAGTACTTC.

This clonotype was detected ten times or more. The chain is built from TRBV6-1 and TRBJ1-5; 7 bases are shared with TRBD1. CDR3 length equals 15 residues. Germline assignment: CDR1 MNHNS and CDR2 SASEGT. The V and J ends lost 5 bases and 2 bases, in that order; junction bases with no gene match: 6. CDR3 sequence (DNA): TGTGCCAGCAGTCTAACAGGGGCAGGCAATCAGCCCCAGCATTTT. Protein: CASSLTGAGNQPQHF.

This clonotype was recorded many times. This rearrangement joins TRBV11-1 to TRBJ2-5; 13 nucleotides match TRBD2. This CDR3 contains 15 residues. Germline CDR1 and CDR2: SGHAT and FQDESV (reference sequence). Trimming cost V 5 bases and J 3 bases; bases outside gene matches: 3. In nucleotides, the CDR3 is TGTGCCAGCAGCCGGACTAGCGGGAGTAAAGAGACCCAGTACTTC. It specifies CASSRTSGSKETQYF.

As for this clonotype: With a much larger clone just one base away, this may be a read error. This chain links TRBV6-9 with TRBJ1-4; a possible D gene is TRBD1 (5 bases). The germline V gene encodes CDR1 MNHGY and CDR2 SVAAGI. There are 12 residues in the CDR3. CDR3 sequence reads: CGSSYDSEKLFF. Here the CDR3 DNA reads TGTGGCAGCAGTTACGACAGTGAAAAACTGTTTTTT.